The following is a TCR beta chain sequence with its context. V shed 5 bases, J shed 3 bases, and the junction held 9 bases outside the gene matches. Germline V gives CDR1 SGHVS, CDR2 FQNEAQ. The CDR3 loop spans 16 amino acids. The data were taken from a study of blood T cell repertoires in COVID-19. Original methodology: Amplification from reference gene primers served as the basis for estimated nucleated cell counts. TCRdb's table, derived via immunoSEQ multiplex PCR, lists solely in-frame clones and lacks some. The V and J calls and clone size were taken over from that table, and D and trimming were inferred from the DNA. Of hundreds of thousands of clones in the sample, 90% are singletons; the top ten hold about 1.5%.

Sequencing was performed on PBMCs or T cells enriched from blood (not recorded which). This chain joins TRBV7-8 and TRBJ1-5; 8 bases are shared with TRBD1. The TCR was taken from a woman aged 18-29 years with acute COVID-19. In DNA, the CDR3 is TGTGCCAGCAGCGGTCAGGGGGCTTACTCCAATCAGCCCCAGCATTTT. It specifies CASSGQGAYSNQPQHF. Full variable domain (remainder filled in from reference TRBV7-8 and TRBJ1-5): GAGVSQSPRYKVAKRGQDVALRCDPISGHVSLFWYQQALGQGPEFLTYFQNEAQLDKSGLPSDRFFAERPEGSVSTLKIQRTQQEDSAVYLCASSGQGAYSNQPQHFGDGTRLSIL.